This TCR beta chain appears in the sequencing data of a study of shared clonotypes between healthy human individuals. Trimming cost V 5 bases and J 4 bases, with 15 bases left between them. This CDR3 is built from 15 residues. Germline CDR1 reads SEHNR; CDR2 reads FQNEAQ (reference sequence). TCRdb keeps only in-frame clones here, not all; method: immunoSEQ multiplex PCR. The sample consists of fewer than 850,000 clones, 90% of them appearing once. The receptor's source is a man younger than 30 in good health. Some clones in this sample may be carry-over from other donors' samples. The chain has TRBV7-9 and TRBJ1-3, with no clear D. The sample was memory CD8+ T cells from PBMCs. The subset denotes: CD45RO+ cells pooled with CCR7-negative TemRA cells. The chain's CDR3 is CASSTLVMLGNTIYF. CDR3 sequence (DNA): TGTGCCAGCAGCACGCTAGTGATGTTGGGAAACACCATATATTTT.